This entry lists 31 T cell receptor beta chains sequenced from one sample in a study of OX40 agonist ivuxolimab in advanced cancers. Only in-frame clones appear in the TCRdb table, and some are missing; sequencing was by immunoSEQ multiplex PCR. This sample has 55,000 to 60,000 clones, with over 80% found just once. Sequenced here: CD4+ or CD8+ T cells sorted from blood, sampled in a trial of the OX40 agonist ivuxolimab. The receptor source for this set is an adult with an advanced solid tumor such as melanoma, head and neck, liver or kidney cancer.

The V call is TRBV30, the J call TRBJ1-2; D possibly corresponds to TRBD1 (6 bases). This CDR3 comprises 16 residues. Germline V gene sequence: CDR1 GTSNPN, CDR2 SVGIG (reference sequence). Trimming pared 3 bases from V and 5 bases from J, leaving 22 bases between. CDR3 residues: CAWRQKGGQGNYGYTF. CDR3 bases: TGTGCCTGGAGACAAAAAGGGGGGCAGGGTAATTATGGCTACACCTTC.

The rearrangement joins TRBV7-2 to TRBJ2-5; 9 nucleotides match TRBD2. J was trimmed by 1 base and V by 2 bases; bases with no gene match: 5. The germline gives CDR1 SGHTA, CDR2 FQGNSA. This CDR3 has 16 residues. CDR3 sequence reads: CASSLQAGGSQETQYF. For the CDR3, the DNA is TGTGCCAGCAGCTTACAAGCGGGGGGCTCCCAAGAGACCCAGTACTTC.

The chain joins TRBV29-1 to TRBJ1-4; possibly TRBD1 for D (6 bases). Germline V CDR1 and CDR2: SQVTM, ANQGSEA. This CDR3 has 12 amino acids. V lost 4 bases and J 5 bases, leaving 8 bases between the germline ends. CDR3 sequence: CSVGGPNEKLFF. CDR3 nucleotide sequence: TGCAGCGTTGGGGGGCCCAATGAAAAACTGTTTTTT.

The CDR3 DNA reads as TGCAGCGTTGACACAGGACTTTACAATGAGCAGTTCTTC. It codes for CSVDTGLYNEQFF. The chain combines TRBV29-1 with TRBJ2-1; D might be TRBD1 or TRBD2, each matching 5 bases. Germline V gene data show CDR1 as SQVTM and CDR2 as ANQGSEA. Trimming shortened V by 3 bases and J by 4 bases, and 10 bases separated the two germline ends. The CDR3 loop spans 13 amino acids.

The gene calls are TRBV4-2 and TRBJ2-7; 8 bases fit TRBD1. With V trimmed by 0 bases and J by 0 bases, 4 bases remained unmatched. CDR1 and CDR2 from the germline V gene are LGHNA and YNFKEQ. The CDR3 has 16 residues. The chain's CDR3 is CASSQDPGQGSYEQYF. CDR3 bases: TGTGCCAGCAGCCAAGATCCAGGACAGGGCTCCTACGAGCAGTACTTC.

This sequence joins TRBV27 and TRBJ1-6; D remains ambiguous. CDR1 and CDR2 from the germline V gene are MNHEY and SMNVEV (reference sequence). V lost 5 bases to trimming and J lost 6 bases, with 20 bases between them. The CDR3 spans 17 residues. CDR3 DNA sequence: TGTGCCAGCAGTACCCGGGTGCCGTTTTCTGCTAATTCACCCCTCCACTTT. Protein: CASSTRVPFSANSPLHF.

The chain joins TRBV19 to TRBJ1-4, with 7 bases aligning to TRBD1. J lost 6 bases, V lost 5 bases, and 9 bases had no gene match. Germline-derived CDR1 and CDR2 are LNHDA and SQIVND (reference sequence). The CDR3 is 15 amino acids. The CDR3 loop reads CASSGMAGGDEKLFF. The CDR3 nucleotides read TGTGCCAGTAGTGGCATGGCAGGGGGGGATGAAAAACTGTTTTTT.

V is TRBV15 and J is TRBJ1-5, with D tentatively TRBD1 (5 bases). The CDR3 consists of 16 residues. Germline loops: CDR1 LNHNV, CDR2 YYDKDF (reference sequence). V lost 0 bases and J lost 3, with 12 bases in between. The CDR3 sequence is CATSRDRGRYNQPQHF. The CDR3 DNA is TGTGCCACCAGCAGAGATCGGGGCAGATACAATCAGCCCCAGCATTTT.

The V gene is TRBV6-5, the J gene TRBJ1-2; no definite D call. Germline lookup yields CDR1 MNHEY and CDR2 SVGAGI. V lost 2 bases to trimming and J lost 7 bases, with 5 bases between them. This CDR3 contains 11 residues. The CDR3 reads CASSYDGGYTF. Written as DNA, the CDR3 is TGTGCCAGCAGTTACGATGGTGGCTACACCTTC.

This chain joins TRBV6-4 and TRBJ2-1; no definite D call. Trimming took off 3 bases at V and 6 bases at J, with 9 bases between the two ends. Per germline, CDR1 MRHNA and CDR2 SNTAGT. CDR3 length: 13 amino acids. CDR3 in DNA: TGTGCCAGCAGTGATCCGGGTACCAATGAGCAGTTCTTC. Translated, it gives CASSDPGTNEQFF.

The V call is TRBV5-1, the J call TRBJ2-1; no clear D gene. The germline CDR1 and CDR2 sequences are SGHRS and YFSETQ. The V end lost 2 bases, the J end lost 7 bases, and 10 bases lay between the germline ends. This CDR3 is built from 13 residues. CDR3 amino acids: CASSFLGGNEQFF. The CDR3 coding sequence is TGCGCCAGCAGCTTTTTAGGTGGAAATGAGCAGTTCTTC. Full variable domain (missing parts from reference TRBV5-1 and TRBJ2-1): KAGVTQTPRYLIKTRGQQVTLSCSPISGHRSVSWYQQTPGQGLQFLFEYFSETQRNKGNFPGRFSGRQFSNSRSEMNVSTLELGDSALYLCASSFLGGNEQFFGPGTRLTVL.

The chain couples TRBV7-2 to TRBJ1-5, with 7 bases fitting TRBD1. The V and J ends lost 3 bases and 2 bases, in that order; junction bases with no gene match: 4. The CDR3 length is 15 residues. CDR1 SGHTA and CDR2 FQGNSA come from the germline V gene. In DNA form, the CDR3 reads TGTGCCAGCAGCTTTAAAGGGGGCGGCAATCAGCCCCAGCATTTT. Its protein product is CASSFKGGGNQPQHF. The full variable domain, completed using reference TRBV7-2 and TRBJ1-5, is GAGVSQSPSNKVTEKGKDVELRCDPISGHTALYWYRQSLGQGLEFLIYFQGNSAPDKSGLPSDRFSAERTGGSVSTLTIQRTQQEDSAVYLCASSFKGGGNQPQHFGDGTRLSIL.

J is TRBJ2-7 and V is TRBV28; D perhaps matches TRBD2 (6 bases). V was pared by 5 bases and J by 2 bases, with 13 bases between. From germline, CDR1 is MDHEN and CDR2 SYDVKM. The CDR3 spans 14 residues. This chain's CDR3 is CASSRTGVPYEQYF. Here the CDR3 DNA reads TGTGCCAGCAGTCGGACGGGGGTTCCCTACGAGCAGTACTTC.

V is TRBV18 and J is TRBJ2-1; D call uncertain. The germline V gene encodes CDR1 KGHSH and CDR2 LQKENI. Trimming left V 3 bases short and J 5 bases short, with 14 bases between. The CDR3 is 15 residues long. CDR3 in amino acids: CASSPWTSGDNEQFF. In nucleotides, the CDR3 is TGTGCCAGCTCACCTTGGACCAGTGGCGACAATGAGCAGTTCTTC.

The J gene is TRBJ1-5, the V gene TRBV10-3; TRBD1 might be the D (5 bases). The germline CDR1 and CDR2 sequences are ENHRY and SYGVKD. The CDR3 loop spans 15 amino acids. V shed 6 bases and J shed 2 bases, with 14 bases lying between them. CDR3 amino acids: CAISDQGKGNQPQHF. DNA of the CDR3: TGTGCCATCAGCGATCAGGGAAAGGGCAATCAGCCCCAGCATTTT.

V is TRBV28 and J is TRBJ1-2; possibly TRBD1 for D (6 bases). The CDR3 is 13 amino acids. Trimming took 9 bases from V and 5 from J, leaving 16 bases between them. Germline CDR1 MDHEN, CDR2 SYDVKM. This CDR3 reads CARRGESKYGYTF. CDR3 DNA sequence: TGTGCCAGAAGGGGGGAAAGCAAATATGGCTACACCTTC.

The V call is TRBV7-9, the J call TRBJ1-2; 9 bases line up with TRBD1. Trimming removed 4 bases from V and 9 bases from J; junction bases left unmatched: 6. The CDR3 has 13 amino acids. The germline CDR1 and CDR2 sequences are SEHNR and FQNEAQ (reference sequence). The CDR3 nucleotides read TGTGCCAGCAGCTCGGGACAGGGCCGGCGCTACACCTTC. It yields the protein CASSSGQGRRYTF.

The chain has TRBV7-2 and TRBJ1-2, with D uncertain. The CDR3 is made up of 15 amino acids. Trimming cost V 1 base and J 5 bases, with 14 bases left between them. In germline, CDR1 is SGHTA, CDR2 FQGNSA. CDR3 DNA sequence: TGTGCCAGCAGCTTAGATCCTTTCGGGGAATATGGCTACACCTTC. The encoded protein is CASSLDPFGEYGYTF.

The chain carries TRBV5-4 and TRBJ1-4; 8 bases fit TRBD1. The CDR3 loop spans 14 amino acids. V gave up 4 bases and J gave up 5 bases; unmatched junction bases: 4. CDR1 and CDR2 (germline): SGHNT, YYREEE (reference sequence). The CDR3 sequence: CASSPRQGNEKLFF. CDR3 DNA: TGTGCCAGCAGCCCTAGACAGGGGAATGAAAAACTGTTTTTT.

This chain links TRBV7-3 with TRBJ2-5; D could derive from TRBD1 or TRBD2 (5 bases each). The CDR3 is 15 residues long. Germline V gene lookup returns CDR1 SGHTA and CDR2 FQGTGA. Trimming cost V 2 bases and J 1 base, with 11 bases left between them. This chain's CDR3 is CASSLGGRRQETQYF. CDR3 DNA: TGTGCCAGCAGCTTAGGGGGACGGCGCCAAGAGACCCAGTACTTC.

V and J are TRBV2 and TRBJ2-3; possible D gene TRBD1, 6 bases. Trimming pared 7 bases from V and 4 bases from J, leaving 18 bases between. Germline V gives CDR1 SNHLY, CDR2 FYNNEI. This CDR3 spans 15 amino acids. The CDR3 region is CASIRGAGEPDTQYF. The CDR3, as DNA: TGTGCCAGCATTAGGGGTGCAGGGGAGCCAGATACGCAGTATTTT.

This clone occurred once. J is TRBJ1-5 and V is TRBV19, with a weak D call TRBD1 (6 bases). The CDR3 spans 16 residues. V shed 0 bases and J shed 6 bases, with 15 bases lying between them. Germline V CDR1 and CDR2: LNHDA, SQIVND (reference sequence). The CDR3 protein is CASSIDRGGEAQPQHF. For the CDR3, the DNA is TGTGCCAGTAGTATAGATCGCGGGGGCGAGGCTCAGCCCCAGCATTTT. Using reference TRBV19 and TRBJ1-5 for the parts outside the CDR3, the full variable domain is DGGITQSPKYLFRKEGQNVTLSCEQNLNHDAMYWYRQDPGQGLRLIYYSQIVNDFQKGDIAEGYSVSREKKESFPLTVTSAQKNPTAFYLCASSIDRGGEAQPQHFGDGTRLSIL.

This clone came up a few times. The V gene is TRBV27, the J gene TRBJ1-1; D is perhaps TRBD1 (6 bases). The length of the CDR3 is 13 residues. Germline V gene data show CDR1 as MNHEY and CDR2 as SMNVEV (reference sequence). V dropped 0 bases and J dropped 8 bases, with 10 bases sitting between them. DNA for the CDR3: TGTGCCAGCAGTTTATCGGGGACACTCGAAGCTTTCTTT. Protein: CASSLSGTLEAFF.

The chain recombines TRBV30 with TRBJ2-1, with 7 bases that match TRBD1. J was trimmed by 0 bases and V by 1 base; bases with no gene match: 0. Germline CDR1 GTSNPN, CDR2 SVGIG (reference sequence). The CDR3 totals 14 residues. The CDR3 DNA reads TGTGCCTGGAGTGACAGGGGCTCCTACAATGAGCAGTTCTTC. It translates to CAWSDRGSYNEQFF. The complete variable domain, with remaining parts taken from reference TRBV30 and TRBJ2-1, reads SQTIHQWPATLVQPVGSPLSLECTVEGTSNPNLYWYRQAAGRGLQLLFYSVGIGQISSEVPQNLSASRPQDRQFILSSKKLLLSDSGFYLCAWSDRGSYNEQFFGPGTRLTVL.

This chain's CDR3 is CAWSRGQGADEAFF. CDR3 in DNA: TGTGCCTGGAGTAGGGGACAGGGGGCAGATGAAGCTTTCTTT. The V and J genes are TRBV30 and TRBJ1-1; 12 bases are shared with TRBD1. The CDR3 length is 14 residues. J lost 7 bases, V lost 2 bases, and 5 bases had no gene match. From germline, CDR1 is GTSNPN and CDR2 SVGIG (reference sequence). Full variable domain (missing parts from reference TRBV30 and TRBJ1-1): SQTIHQWPATLVQPVGSPLSLECTVEGTSNPNLYWYRQAAGRGLQLLFYSVGIGQISSEVPQNLSASRPQDRQFILSSKKLLLSDSGFYLCAWSRGQGADEAFFGQGTRLTVV.

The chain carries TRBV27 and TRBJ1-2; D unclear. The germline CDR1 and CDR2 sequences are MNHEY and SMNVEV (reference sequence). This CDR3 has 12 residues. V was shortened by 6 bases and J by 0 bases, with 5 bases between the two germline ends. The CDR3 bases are TGTGCCAGCAGCGGGTCTAACTATGGCTACACCTTC. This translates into CASSGSNYGYTF.

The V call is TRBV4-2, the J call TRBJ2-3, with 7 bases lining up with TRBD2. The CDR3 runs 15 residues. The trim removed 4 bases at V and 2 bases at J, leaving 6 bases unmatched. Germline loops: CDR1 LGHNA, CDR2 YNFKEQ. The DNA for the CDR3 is TGTGCCAGCAGCCCCCGGGACTATCCCACAGATACGCAGTATTTT. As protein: CASSPRDYPTDTQYF.

The CDR3 sequence is CASSLAGTAVQGDTQYF. In DNA, the CDR3 is TGTGCCAGCAGCTTAGCGGGAACAGCCGTCCAAGGGGATACGCAGTATTTT. V gene TRBV7-2 combines with J gene TRBJ2-3, with D uncertain. Germline V gives CDR1 SGHTA, CDR2 FQGNSA. Trimming shortened V by 0 bases and J by 6 bases, and 19 bases separated the two germline ends. There are 17 residues in the CDR3.

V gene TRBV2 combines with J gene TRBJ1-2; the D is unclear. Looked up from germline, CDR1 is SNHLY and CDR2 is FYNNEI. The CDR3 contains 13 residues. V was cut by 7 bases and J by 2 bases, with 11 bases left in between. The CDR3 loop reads CASNEASNYGYTF. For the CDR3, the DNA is TGTGCCAGCAATGAGGCCAGCAACTATGGCTACACCTTC.

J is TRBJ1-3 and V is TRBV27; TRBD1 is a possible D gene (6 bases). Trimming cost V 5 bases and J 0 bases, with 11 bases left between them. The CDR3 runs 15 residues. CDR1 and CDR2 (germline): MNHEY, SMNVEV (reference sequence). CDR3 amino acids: CASSTTGYSGNTIYF. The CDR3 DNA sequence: TGTGCCAGCAGTACAACAGGGTACTCTGGAAACACCATATATTTT.

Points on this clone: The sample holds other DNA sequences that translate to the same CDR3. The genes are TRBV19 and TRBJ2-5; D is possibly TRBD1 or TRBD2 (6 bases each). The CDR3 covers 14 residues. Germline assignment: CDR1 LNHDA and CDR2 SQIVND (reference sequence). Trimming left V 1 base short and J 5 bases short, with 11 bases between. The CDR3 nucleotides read TGTGCCAGTAGTATAGGAGGGGGAGGCGAGACCCAGTACTTC. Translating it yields CASSIGGGGETQYF.